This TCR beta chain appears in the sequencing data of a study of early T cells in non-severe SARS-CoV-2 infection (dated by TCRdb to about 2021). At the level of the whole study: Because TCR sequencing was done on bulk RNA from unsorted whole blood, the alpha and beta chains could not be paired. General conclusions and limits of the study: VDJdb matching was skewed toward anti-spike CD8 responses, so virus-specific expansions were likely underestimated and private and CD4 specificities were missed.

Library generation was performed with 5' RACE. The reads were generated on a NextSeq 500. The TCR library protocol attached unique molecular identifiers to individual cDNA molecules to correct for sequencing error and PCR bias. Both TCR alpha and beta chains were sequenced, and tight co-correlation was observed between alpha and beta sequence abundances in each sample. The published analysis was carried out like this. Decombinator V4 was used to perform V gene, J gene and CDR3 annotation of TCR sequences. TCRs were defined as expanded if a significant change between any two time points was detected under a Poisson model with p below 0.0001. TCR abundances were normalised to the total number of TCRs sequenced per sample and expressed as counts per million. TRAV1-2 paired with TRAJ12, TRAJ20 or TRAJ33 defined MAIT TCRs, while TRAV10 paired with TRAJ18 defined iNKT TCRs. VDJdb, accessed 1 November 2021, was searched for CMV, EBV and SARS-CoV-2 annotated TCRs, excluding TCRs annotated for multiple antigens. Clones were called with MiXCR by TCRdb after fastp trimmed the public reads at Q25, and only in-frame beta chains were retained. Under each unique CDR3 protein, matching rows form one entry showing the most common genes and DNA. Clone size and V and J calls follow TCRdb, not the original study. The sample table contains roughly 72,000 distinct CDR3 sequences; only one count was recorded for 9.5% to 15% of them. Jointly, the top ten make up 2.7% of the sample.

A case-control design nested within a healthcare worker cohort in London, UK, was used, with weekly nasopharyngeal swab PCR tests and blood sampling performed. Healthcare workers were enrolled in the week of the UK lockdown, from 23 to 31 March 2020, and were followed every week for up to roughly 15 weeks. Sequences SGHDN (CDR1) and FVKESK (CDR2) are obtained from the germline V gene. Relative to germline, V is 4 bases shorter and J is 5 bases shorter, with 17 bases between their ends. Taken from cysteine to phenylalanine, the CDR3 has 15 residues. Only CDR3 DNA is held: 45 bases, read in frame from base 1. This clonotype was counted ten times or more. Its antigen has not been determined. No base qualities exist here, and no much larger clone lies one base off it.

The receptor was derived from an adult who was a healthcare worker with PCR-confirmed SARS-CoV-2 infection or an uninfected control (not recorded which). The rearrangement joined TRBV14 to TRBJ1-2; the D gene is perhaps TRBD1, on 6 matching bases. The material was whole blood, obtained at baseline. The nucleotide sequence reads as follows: TGTGCCAGCAGCCGTGCGGCCGGGACACCTTATGGCTACACCTTC. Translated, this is CASSRAAGTPYGYTF.